This T cell receptor beta chain was retrieved from a study of T cell responses to AZD1222 COVID-19 vaccine. General observations from the study: The donors showed a predominance of white British ancestry and of females, with possible underestimation of clonal diversity. Spike-specific TCRs gained breadth and depth after people received two AZD1222 doses.

About this clone: What it binds is unknown. The junction departs from germline at one end; a sequencing error may be responsible.

Libraries were prepared by immunoSEQ multiplex PCR; TCRdb keeps only in-frame clonotypes and omits some of them. The sample includes about 110,000 clones, under 90% seen only once; the top ten take about 4.9%. The sequences come from peripheral blood, collected on day 0 of AZD1222 vaccination. This TCR came from an adult in good health.

CDR3 sequence reads: CASSLPDGLAKNIQYF. Here the CDR3 DNA reads TGTGCTAGCAGCTTACCAGACGGGCTAGCCAAAAACATTCAGTACTTC. J is TRBJ2-4 and V is TRBV7-7; D unclear. CDR3 size: 16 residues. Germline CDR1 reads SSHAT; CDR2 reads FNYEAQ (reference sequence).